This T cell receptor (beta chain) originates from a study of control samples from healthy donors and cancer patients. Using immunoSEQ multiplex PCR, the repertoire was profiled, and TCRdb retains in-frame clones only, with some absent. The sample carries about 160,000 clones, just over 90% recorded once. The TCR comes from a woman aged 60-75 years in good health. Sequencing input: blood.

The CDR3 region is CATSRGQGGTEAFF. The CDR3 nucleotides are TGTGCCACCAGCAGGGGACAGGGGGGCACTGAAGCTTTCTTT. The chain links TRBV15 to TRBJ1-1; 11 nucleotides agree with TRBD1. V lost 3 bases to trimming and J lost 4 bases; unmatched junction nucleotides: 1. Germline V CDR1 and CDR2: LNHNV, YYDKDF (reference sequence). This CDR3 has 14 residues.